This entry concerns a single T cell receptor beta chain. This record belongs to a study of blood T cell repertoires in COVID-19. Overall study: Sites across the United States, Italy and Spain contributed samples from acute and convalescent COVID-19.

The germline V gene has CDR1 MNHEY and CDR2 SVGAGI. The CDR3 is made up of 15 amino acids. Trimming stripped 4 bases from V and 7 bases from J, with 17 bases between. Researchers sorted participants into cohorts using their self-reported clinical history. Authors' processing steps: By means of reference gene primer amplification, nucleated cell counts were estimated. Data came from immunoSEQ multiplex PCR; TCRdb stores just in-frame clones and leaves some out. Clone size and the V and J calls come from that table; the DNA yielded D and trimming. The sample lists some 490,000 clones, around nine tenths seen once, with more than 7.5% in the top ten.

The rearrangement links TRBV6-5 to TRBJ1-5, with D unresolved. The sample was PBMCs or T cells enriched from blood (not recorded which). The sequence was collected from a woman aged 55-70 years who had recovered from COVID-19. CDR3 loop: CASSSPSASGQPQHF. The CDR3 DNA follows: TGTGCCAGCAGTTCCCCCTCCGCCTCGGGACAGCCCCAGCATTTT.